The 6 T cell receptor beta chains below all came from one sample that was sequenced in a study of T cell responses to AZD1222 COVID-19 vaccine. Sequenced by immunoSEQ multiplex PCR; TCRdb stores in-frame clones only, minus some. Seen here are under 110,000 clones, 75% to 90% observed once, and the top ten hold about 4.8%. The material was peripheral blood, obtained on day 0 of AZD1222 vaccination. These TCRs come from an adult in good health.

The chain employs TRBV18 and TRBJ1-3, with a weak D call TRBD1 (5 bases). V lost 5 bases and J 4 bases, leaving 18 bases between the germline ends. Germline lookup yields CDR1 KGHSH and CDR2 LQKENI. The CDR3 sequence is 16 residues long. The CDR3 region has the DNA TGTGCCAGCTCATCGGTCGGGGCTATTGCAGGAAACACCATATATTTT. It translates to CASSSVGAIAGNTIYF.

V gene TRBV7-9 combines with J gene TRBJ1-4, with D possibly matching TRBD1 (5 bases). Trimming took off 6 bases at V and 7 bases at J, with 12 bases between the two ends. CDR1 SEHNR and CDR2 FQNEAQ come from the germline V gene (reference sequence). CDR3 size: 13 residues. The CDR3 reads CASRAGRGEKLFF. DNA for the CDR3: TGTGCCAGCAGAGCAGGGCGCGGTGAAAAACTGTTTTTT.

The chain uses TRBV6-5 and TRBJ2-7; D assignment may be TRBD1 or TRBD2 (5 bases each). This CDR3 comprises 12 residues. The germline V gene encodes CDR1 MNHEY and CDR2 SVGAGI. With 8 bases removed from V and 2 bases from J, the gap between germline ends came to 10 bases. The CDR3 loop is CASAQGAYEQYF. The CDR3 coding sequence is TGTGCCAGCGCCCAGGGAGCCTACGAGCAGTACTTC.

The genes are TRBV27 and TRBJ1-6; D ambiguous. The CDR3 is 16 residues long. Trimming removed 7 bases at V and 0 bases at J, with 13 bases between. CDR1 is MNHEY, CDR2 SMNVEV, per germline (reference sequence). CDR3 in amino acids: CASTYLQSSYNSPLHF. Here the CDR3 DNA reads TGTGCCAGCACCTACTTACAAAGCTCCTATAATTCACCCCTCCACTTT.

The J gene is TRBJ2-3, the V gene TRBV2; D is uncertain. Per the germline V gene, CDR1 is SNHLY and CDR2 is FYNNEI. V lost 8 bases and J lost 1, with 7 bases in between. CDR3 length equals 12 residues. CDR3 sequence: CASLYGTDTQYF. Here the CDR3 DNA reads TGTGCCAGCCTGTATGGCACAGATACGCAGTATTTT.

The chain employs TRBV6-5 and TRBJ1-6; no reliable D call. V lost 5 bases and J lost 8, with 13 bases in between. There are 14 residues in the CDR3. CDR1 MNHEY and CDR2 SVGAGI come from the germline V gene. The CDR3 DNA sequence: TGTGCCAGCAGTCCCGGGCCTCTTGATTCACCCCTCCACTTT. Encoded protein: CASSPGPLDSPLHF.